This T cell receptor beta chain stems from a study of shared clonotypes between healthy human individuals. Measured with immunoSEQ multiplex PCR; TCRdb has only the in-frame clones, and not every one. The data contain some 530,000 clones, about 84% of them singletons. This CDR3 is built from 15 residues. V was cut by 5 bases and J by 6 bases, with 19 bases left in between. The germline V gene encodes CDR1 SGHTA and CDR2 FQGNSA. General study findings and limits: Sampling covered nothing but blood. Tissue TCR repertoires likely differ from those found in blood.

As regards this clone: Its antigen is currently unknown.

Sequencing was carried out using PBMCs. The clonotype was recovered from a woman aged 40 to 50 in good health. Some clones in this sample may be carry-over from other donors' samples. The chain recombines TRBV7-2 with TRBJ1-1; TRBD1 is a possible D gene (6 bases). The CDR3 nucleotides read TGTGCCAGCAGCACCGCACAGGGACACCGGGCTGAAGCTTTCTTT. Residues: CASSTAQGHRAEAFF.